This entry describes one T cell receptor (beta chain). These data come from a study of T cells in Graves' hyperthyroidism and ophthalmopathy. Amplification yielded TCR beta CDR3 regions, with RNA transcripts as the source. The TCR CDR3 was amplified in a first-round RT-PCR using the HTBI primer set. TCRdb recomputed calls from the multiplex PCR reads with MiXCR, one row per CDR3 protein. There are 660,000 or so distinct CDR3 sequences in the sample; 45% occur only once, and more than 7% lies in the top ten. Germline V gene data show CDR1 as SNHLY and CDR2 as FYNNEI. Deletions cut 4 bases from V and 3 bases from J, with 15 bases between. The CDR3 has 15 residues.

The origin of this receptor is an adult man with Graves' disease, either hyperthyroidism or ophthalmopathy (not recorded which). The material sequenced was peripheral blood or thyroid tissue (not recorded which). The chain has TRBV2 and TRBJ1-2; D is possibly TRBD1 (6 bases). CDR3 protein: CASSGSTGPHYGYTF. The CDR3 nucleotides are TGTGCCAGCAGTGGTTCGACAGGACCGCACTATGGCTACACCTTC.